The present T cell receptor (beta chain) was sequenced within a study of blood T cell repertoires in COVID-19. TCRdb keeps only in-frame clones here, not all; method: immunoSEQ multiplex PCR. The sample records 110,000 to 150,000 clones, roughly three quarters being singletons. CDR3 length: 17 amino acids. Germline V lookup: CDR1 MNHEY, CDR2 SMNVEV (reference sequence). V trimming: 5 bases; J trimming: 7 bases; junction bases outside the gene matches: 14. The material sequenced was peripheral blood. This TCR came from an older woman with acute or convalescent COVID-19. This chain links TRBV27 with TRBJ2-1; 10 positions agree with TRBD2. The CDR3 reads CASSTRTQREGQNEQFF. CDR3 nucleotide sequence: TGTGCCAGCAGTACCAGAACCCAGCGGGAGGGCCAGAATGAGCAGTTCTTC.